This T cell receptor beta chain was observed in a study of memory CD4+ T cells and cytomegalovirus serostatus. The sort gate was single viable CD3+CD4+CD8-CD45RO+ cells for memory CD4+ T cells. Only in-frame clones appear in the TCRdb table, and some are missing; sequencing was by immunoSEQ multiplex PCR. In the table there are some 25,000 clones, around three quarters of which are singletons. The clonotype comes from an adult in good health and CMV-seronegative. Sequenced material: memory CD4+ T cells from blood.

The CDR3 DNA reads as TGTGCCAGCACCCAGGGCTCCCGGAACACTGAAGCTTTCTTT. Translated, it gives CASTQGSRNTEAFF. This chain connects TRBV6-5 to TRBJ1-1; TRBD1 is a possible D gene (5 bases). Germline lookup yields CDR1 MNHEY and CDR2 SVGAGI. The CDR3 runs to 14 residues. V shed 7 bases and J shed 1 base, with 13 bases lying between them.